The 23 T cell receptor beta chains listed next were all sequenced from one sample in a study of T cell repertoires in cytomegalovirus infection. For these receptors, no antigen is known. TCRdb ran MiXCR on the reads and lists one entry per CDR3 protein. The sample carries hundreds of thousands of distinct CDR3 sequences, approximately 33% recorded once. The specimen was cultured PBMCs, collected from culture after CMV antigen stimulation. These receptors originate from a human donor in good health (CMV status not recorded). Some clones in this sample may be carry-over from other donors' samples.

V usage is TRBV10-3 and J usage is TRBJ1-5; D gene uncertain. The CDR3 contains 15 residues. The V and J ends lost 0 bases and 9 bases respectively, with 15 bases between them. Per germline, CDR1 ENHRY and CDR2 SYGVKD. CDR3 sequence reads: CAISESERSRRPQHF. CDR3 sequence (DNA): TGTGCCATCAGTGAGTCGGAACGGTCCCGGAGGCCCCAGCATTTT.

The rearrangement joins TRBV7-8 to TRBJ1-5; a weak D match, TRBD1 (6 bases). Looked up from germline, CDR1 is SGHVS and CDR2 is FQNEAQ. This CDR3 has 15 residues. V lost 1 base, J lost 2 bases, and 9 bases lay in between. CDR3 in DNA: TGTGCCAGCAGCTTAGTCAGGGGTGGCAATCAGCCCCAGCATTTT. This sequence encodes CASSLVRGGNQPQHF.

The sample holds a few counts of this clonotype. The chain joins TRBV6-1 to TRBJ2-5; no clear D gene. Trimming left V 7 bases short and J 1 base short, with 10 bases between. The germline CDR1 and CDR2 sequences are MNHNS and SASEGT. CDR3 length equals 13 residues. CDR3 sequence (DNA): TGTGCCAGCATAGAAGCAGGCCAAGAGACCCAGTACTTC. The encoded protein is CASIEAGQETQYF.

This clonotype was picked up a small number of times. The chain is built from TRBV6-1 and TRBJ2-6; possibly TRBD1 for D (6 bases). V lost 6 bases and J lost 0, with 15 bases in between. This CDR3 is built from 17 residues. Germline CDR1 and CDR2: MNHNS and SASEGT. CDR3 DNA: TGTGCCAGCAGGGACAGCCCCTGGGCCTCTGGGGCCAACGTCCTGACTTTC. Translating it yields CASRDSPWASGANVLTF.

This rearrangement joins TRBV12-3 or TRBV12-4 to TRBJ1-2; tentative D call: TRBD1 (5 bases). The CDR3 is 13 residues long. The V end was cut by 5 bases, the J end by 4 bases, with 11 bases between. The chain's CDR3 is CASSPGGGYGYTF. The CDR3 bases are TGTGCCAGCAGTCCCGGGGGGGGCTATGGCTACACCTTC.

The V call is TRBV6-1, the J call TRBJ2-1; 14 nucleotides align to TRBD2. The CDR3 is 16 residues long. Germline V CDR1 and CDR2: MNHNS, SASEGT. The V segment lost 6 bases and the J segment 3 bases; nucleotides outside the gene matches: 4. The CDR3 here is CASRGGTSGSYNEQFF. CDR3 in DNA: TGTGCCAGCAGAGGGGGGACTAGCGGGAGCTACAATGAGCAGTTCTTC.

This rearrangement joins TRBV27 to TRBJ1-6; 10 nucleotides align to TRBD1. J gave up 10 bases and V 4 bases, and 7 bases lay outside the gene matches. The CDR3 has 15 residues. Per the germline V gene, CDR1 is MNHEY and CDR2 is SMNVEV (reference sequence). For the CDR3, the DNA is TGTGCCAGCAGTTCCTTCGGACAGGGGGGATCACCCCTCCACTTT. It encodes CASSSFGQGGSPLHF.

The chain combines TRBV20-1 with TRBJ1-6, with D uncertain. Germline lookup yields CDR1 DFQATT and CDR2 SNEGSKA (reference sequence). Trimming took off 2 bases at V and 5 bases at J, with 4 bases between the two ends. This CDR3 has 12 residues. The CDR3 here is CSARNNNSPLHF. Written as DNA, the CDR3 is TGCAGTGCTAGAAACAATAATTCACCCCTCCACTTT.

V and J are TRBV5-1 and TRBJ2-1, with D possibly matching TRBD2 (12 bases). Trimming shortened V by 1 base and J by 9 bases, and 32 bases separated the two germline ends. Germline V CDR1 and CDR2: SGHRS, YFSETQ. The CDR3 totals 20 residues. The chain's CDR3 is CASSLFGTGGVTSGSSEQFF. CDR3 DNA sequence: TGCGCCAGCAGCTTGTTTGGGACAGGGGGGGTGACTAGCGGGAGTAGTGAGCAGTTCTTC.

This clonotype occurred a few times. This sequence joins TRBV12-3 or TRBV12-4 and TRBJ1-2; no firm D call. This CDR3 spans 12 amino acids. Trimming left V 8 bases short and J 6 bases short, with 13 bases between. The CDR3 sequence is CASEGRSHGYTF. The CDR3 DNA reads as TGTGCCAGCGAGGGCAGATCCCATGGCTACACCTTC.

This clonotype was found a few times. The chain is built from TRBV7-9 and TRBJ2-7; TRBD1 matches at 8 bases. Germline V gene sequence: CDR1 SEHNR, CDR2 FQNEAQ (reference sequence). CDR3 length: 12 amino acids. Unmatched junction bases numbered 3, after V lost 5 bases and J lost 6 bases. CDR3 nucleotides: TGTGCCAGCAGCCAAGACAGGGGCGAGCAGTACTTC. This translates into CASSQDRGEQYF.

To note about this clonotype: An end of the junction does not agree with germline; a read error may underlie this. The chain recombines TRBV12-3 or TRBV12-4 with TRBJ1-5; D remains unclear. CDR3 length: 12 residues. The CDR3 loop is CASSFEVQTQHF. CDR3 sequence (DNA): TGTGCCAGCAGTTTTGAGGTTCAGACCCAGCATTTT.

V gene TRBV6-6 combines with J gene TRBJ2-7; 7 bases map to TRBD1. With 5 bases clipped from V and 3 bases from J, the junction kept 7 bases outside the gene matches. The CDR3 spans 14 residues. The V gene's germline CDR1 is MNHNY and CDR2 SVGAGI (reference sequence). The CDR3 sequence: CASSTPWTGYEQYF. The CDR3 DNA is TGTGCCAGCAGTACGCCGTGGACAGGCTACGAGCAGTACTTC.

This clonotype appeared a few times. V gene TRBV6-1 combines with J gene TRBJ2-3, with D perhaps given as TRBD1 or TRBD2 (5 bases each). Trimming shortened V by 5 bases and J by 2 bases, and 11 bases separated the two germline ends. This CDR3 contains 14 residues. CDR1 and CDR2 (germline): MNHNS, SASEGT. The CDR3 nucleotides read TGTGCCAGCAGTCGGGACCGACTCACAGATACGCAGTATTTT. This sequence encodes CASSRDRLTDTQYF.

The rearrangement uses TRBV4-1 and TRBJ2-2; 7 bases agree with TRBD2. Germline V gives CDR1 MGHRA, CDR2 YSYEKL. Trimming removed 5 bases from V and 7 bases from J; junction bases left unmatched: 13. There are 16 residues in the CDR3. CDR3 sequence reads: CASSEGQGGFGGELFF. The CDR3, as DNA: TGCGCCAGCAGCGAGGGGCAGGGAGGGTTCGGCGGGGAGCTGTTTTTT.

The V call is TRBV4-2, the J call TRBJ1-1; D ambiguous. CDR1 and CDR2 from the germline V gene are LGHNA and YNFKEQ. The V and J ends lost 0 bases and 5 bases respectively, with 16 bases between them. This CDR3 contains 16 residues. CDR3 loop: CASSQDGARSWTEAFF. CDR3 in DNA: TGTGCCAGCAGCCAAGATGGAGCCAGATCGTGGACTGAAGCTTTCTTT.

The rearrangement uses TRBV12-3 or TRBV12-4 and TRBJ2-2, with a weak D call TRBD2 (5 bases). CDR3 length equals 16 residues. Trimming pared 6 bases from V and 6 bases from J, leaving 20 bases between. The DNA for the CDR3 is TGTGCCAGCAGACCATTAGGGAGAAAGAGCCCCGGGGAGCTGTTTTTT. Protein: CASRPLGRKSPGELFF.

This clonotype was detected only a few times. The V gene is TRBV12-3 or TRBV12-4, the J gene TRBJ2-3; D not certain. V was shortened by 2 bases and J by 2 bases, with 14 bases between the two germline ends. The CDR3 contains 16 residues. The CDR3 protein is CASSLKVPGNTDTQYF. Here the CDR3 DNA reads TGTGCCAGCAGTTTAAAAGTCCCAGGTAACACAGATACGCAGTATTTT.

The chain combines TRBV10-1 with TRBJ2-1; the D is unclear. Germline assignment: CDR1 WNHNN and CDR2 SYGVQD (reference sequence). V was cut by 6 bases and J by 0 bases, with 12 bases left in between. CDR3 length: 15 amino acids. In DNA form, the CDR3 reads TGCGCCAGCAGCGCCAAAATGAGCTCCTACAATGAGCAGTTCTTC. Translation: CASSAKMSSYNEQFF.

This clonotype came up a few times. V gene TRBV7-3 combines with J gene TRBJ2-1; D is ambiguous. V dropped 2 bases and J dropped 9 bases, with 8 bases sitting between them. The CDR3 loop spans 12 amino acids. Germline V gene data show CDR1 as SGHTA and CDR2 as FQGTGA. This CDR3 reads CASSLPGSEQFF. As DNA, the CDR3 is TGTGCCAGCAGCTTACCAGGTAGTGAGCAGTTCTTC.

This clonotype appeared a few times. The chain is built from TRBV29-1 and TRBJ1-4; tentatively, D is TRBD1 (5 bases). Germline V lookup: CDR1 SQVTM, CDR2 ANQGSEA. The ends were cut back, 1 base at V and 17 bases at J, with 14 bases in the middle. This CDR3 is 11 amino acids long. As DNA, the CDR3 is TGCAGCGTTGAAGTGGGGACTGAGCGCTTTTTT. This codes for CSVEVGTERFF.

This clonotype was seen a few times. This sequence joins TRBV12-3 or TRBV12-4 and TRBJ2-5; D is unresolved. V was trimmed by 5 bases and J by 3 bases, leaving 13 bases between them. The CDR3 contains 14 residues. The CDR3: CASSADSIKETQYF. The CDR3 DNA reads TGTGCCAGCAGTGCCGACTCTATTAAAGAGACCCAGTACTTC.

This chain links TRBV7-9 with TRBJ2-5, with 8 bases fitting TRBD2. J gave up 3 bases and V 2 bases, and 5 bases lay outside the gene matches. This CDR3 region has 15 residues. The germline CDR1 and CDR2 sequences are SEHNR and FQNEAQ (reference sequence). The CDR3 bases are TGTGCCAGCAGCTTATGGGGACTAGAGAAAGAGACCCAGTACTTC. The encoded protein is CASSLWGLEKETQYF.